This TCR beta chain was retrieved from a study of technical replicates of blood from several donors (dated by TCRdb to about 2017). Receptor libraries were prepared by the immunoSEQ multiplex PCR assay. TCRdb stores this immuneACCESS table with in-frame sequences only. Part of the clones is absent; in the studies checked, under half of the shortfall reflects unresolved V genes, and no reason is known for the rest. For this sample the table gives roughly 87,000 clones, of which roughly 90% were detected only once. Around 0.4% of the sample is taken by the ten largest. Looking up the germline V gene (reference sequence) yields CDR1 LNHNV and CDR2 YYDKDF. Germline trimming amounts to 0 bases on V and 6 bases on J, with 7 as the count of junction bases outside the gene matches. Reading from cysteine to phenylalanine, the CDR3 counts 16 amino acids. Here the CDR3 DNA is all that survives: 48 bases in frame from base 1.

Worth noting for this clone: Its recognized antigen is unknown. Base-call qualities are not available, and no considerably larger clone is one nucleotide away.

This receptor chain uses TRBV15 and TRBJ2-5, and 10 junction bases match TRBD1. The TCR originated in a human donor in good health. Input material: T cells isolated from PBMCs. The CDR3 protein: CATSRDDWDRGKTQYF. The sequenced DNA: TGTGCCACCAGCAGAGACGATTGGGACAGGGGTAAGACCCAGTACTTC.